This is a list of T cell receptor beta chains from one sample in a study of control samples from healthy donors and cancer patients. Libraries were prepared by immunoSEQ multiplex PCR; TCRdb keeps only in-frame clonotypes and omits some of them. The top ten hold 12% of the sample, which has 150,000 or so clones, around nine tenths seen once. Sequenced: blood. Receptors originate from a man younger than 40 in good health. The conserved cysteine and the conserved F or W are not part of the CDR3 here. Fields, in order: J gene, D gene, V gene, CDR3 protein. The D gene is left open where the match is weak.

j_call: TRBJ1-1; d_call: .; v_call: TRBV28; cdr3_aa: ASSSPRGGEAF
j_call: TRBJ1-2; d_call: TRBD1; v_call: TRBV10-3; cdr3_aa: AISRDREKNYGYT
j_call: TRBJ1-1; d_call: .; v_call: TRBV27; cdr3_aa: ASSLSTQLRTEAF
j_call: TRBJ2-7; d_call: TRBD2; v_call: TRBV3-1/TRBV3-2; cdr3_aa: ASRAVAGREQY
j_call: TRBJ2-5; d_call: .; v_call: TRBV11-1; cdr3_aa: ASSLGADRRGETQY
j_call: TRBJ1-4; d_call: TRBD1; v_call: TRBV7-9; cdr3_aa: ASSLPGGTNEKLF
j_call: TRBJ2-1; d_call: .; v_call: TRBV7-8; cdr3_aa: ASSFTRVDNEQF
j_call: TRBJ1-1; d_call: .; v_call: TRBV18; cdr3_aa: ASSGQAEAF
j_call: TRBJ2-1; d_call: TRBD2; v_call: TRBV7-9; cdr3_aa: ASSSAREGGNEQF
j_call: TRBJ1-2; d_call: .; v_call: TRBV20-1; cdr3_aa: SASLAAGRSYT
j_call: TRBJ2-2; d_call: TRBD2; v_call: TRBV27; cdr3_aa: ASSFGTSGGRGTGELF
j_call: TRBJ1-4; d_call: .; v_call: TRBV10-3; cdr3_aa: AISESRGEGEKLF
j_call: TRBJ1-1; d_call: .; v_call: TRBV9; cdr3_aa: ASSVSSGAYREAF
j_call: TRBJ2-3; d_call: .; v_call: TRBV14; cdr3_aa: ASSQGGITDTQY
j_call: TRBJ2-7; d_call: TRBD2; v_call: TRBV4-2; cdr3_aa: ASSQGLTSGFSYEQY
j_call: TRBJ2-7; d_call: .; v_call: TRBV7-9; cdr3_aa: ASSPSGHGYEQY
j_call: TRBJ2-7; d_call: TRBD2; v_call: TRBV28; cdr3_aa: ASSSLAGPYEQY
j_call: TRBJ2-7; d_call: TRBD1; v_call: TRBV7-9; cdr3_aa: ASTPATGTVPYEQY
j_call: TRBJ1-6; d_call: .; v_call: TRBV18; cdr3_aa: ASSPQMAGDNSPLH
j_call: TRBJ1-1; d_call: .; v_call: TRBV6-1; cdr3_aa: ASSDRMRGTAEAF
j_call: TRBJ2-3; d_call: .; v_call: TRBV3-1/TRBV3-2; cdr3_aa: ASSPLGGTQY
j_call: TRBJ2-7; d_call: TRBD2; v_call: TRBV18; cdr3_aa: ASSPGLAEQY
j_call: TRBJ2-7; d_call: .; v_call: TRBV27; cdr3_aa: ASSYQGYEQY